Presented here are 2 T cell receptor beta chains from one specimen sequenced in a study of regulatory T cells in long-lasting Graves disease. Both iRepertoire HTBI primers and Arm-PCR of CDR3 regions were used to build the TCR beta libraries. TCRdb re-derived calls from the multiplex PCR reads in MiXCR, one entry per CDR3 protein. The sample consists of fewer than 550,000 distinct CDR3 sequences, 20% to 25% of them appearing once. Time point in this sample: persistent/refractory GD, antithyroid drugs over 5 years with positive TRAb. The TCR library used RNA extracted from PBMCs. Sample: peripheral blood mononuclear cells (PBMCs), taken when the disease was refractory, from a patient treated with antithyroid drugs. These receptors were taken from a female donor with Graves disease.

This clonotype appeared many times. The rearrangement joins TRBV28 to TRBJ2-7, with 9 bases that match TRBD2. This CDR3 comprises 16 residues. In germline, CDR1 is MDHEN, CDR2 SYDVKM. Trimming at V came to 5 bases and at J to 6 bases, leaving 14 bases not matched to a gene. CDR3 nucleotide sequence: TGTGCCAGCAGTCCCCCACTGGCGGGAGGGCCCGGCGAGCAGTACTTC. As protein: CASSPPLAGGPGEQYF.

A few counts support this clonotype. V is TRBV20-1 and J is TRBJ2-7; either TRBD1 or TRBD2 may fit D (6 bases each). CDR3 length equals 13 residues. Trimming shortened V by 3 bases and J by 6 bases, and 15 bases separated the two germline ends. Germline V gene sequence: CDR1 DFQATT, CDR2 SNEGSKA (reference sequence). The CDR3 region is CSASSGARGEQYF. The CDR3 coding sequence is TGCAGTGCTAGCTCGGGGGCTCGTGGCGAGCAGTACTTC.